These 8 T cell receptor beta chains came from one sample sequenced in a study of T cell clonality in common variable immunodeficiency. Libraries were prepared by immunoSEQ multiplex PCR; TCRdb keeps only in-frame clonotypes and omits some of them. Recorded here are under 65,000 clones, none singletons. The sequenced sample consisted of peripheral blood mononuclear cells. Receptors were obtained from a person between 18 and 75 years old in good health.

There are many counts of this clone. The CDR3 goes on 3 residues after the read ends, and that part is filled in from the germline J gene. This chain joins TRBV5-1 and TRBJ1-1, with D maybe TRBD1 (6 bases). This CDR3 contains 12 residues. Trimming removed 0 bases at V and 6 bases at J, with 6 bases between. From germline, CDR1 is SGHRS and CDR2 YFSETQ. CDR3 DNA, as far as it was read: TGCGCCAGCAGCTTGGAGGGGGCTGAA. Protein sequence: CASSLEGAE. From start to end, the CDR3 is CASSLEGAEAFF.

This clone was seen at least ten times. The read comes to an end 3 residues before the CDR3 does, leaving the germline J gene to fill in the end. The chain uses TRBV5-4 and TRBJ2-3; 8 bases match TRBD2. In germline, CDR1 is SGHNT, CDR2 YYREEE (reference sequence). This CDR3 has 16 amino acids. J was trimmed by 2 bases and V by 1 base; bases with no gene match: 6. The sequenced part of the CDR3 DNA is TGTGCCAGCAGCTTGTTGATGACTAGCGACACAGATACG. Its translation is CASSLLMTSDTDT. The full CDR3 protein is CASSLLMTSDTDTQYF. Supplemented by reference TRBV5-4 and TRBJ2-3, the full variable domain reads ETGVTQSPTHLIKTRGQQVTLRCSSQSGHNTVSWYQQALGQGPQFIFQYYREEENGRGNFPPRFSGLQFPNYSSELNVNALELDDSALYLCASSLLMTSDTDTQYFGPGTRLTVL.

This clone occurred many times. Read coverage stops 3 residues before the CDR3 terminus; the germline J gene supplies the remainder. The chain combines TRBV20-1 with TRBJ1-2; 8 bases line up with TRBD1. V was clipped by 3 bases and J by 0 bases; unmatched bases: 3. The germline CDR1 and CDR2 sequences are DFQATT and SNEGSKA (reference sequence). This CDR3 contains 14 residues. The CDR3: CSASDRGANYGYTF. The sequenced CDR3 bases are TGCAGTGCTAGTGACAGGGGAGCTAACTATGGC.

This clone was counted at least ten times. CDR3 amino acids: CASSPGTPRGETQYF. The CDR3 bases that were read are TGTGCCAGCAGTCCCGGGACACCCCGGGGAGAGACC. V and J are TRBV2 and TRBJ2-5; D might be TRBD1 (6 bases). Read sequence stops 3 residues before the CDR3 end, and the germline J gene provides the missing end. V shed 5 bases and J shed 4 bases, with 17 bases lying between them. The CDR3 spans 15 residues. CDR1 and CDR2 (germline): SNHLY, FYNNEI.

With regard to this clone: The sequenced fragment ends 3 residues before the CDR3 boundary, so the rest is inferred from the germline J gene. The chain links TRBV11-2 to TRBJ1-3, with D unresolved. The germline V and J ends were trimmed by 2 bases and 8 bases, with 13 bases remaining between them. The CDR3 runs to 14 residues. Germline lookup yields CDR1 SGHAT and CDR2 FQNNGV. The CDR3 DNA, read in part, is TGTGCCAGCAGCTTAAATATATTAAAGGACACC. Amino acids: CASSLNILKDT. The CDR3, in full, reads CASSLNILKDTIYF.

This clone was picked up many times. The read terminates 3 residues before the CDR3 end, so the remaining end is supplied by the germline J gene. The chain links TRBV6-2 or TRBV6-3 to TRBJ1-2; D is uncertain. The V gene's germline CDR1 is MNHEY and CDR2 SVGEGT. The CDR3 is 11 residues long. Trimming removed 10 bases at V and 5 bases at J, with 11 bases between. CDR3 DNA (partial): TGTGCCACCAACTCCAAATATGGC. Its translation: CATNSKYG. The CDR3 in full is CATNSKYGYTF.

This clone was counted at least ten times. The sequenced fragment ends 3 residues before the CDR3 boundary, so the rest is inferred from the germline J gene. V is TRBV20-1 and J is TRBJ1-6, with 9 bases lining up with TRBD1. J was trimmed by 7 bases and V by 6 bases; bases with no gene match: 4. The CDR3 extends over 13 amino acids. In germline, CDR1 is DFQATT, CDR2 SNEGSKA (reference sequence). The covered CDR3 bases are TGCAGTGCCCTCGGACAGGGGAATTCACCC. This translates into CSALGQGNSP. The full CDR3 is CSALGQGNSPLHF.

The table lists this clone with many counts. The read terminates 3 residues ahead of where the CDR3 ends, so the germline J gene completes it. This chain connects TRBV7-9 to TRBJ1-1, with D uncertain. V lost 6 bases to trimming and J lost 1 base, with 9 bases between them. The CDR3 runs 13 residues. Germline values: CDR1 SEHNR, CDR2 FQNEAQ (reference sequence). The part of the CDR3 DNA that was read is TGTGCCAGCAGGTTGGAGGGGAACACTGAA. This encodes CASRLEGNTE. The CDR3 in full is CASRLEGNTEAFF.